The source of this T cell receptor (beta chain) is a study of cytomegalovirus exposure and HLA in healthy donors. Study-level points and caveats: In a later analysis, several top co-occurrence clusters appeared linked to parvovirus B19, influenza, CMV and Epstein-Barr virus. Near-uniform donor sequencing depth was presumed by presence/absence analyses. Fewer N-insertions than the 666-donor mean were reportedly shown by an Asian-associated ancestry cluster in a later analysis.

The PCR contained 60 Vbeta and 13 Jbeta primers. The protocol was immunoSEQ multiplex PCR, while the TCRdb copy is restricted to in-frame clones and leaves out a portion. The data contain about 220,000 clones, over 80% of them seen just once; the ten biggest clones take up about 0.77%. Note on this clone: No antigen is known for it.

Trimming shortened V by 5 bases and J by 5 bases, and 9 bases separated the two germline ends. The CDR3 runs to 13 residues. CDR1 SEHNR and CDR2 FQNEAQ come from the germline V gene (reference sequence). The sample comprised PBMCs. The J gene is TRBJ1-4, the V gene TRBV7-9, with D maybe TRBD1 (6 bases). This clonotype was obtained from a boy between 2 and 10 years old in good health and CMV-seronegative. The CDR3 bases are TGTGCCAGCAGCCTTGACAGGAATGAAAAACTGTTTTTT. It yields the protein CASSLDRNEKLFF.